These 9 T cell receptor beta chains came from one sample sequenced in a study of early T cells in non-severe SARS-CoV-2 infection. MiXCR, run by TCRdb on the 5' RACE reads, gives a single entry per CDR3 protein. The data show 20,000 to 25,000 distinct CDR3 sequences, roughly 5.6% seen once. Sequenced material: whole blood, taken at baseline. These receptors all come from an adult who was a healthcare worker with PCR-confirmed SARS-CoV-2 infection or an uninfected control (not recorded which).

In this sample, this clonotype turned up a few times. The CDR3 DNA sequence: TGTGCCAGCAGCCAAGACGGTGCCTCAGGGGAGCTGTTTTTT. This encodes CASSQDGASGELFF. The genes are TRBV3-1 and TRBJ2-2, with no clear D. Trimming took off 0 bases at V and 8 bases at J, with 10 bases between the two ends. CDR1 is LGHDT, CDR2 YNNKEL, per germline (reference sequence). CDR3 length equals 14 residues. The entire variable domain, with the rest obtained from reference TRBV3-1 and TRBJ2-2, is as follows: DTAVSQTPKYLVTQMGNDKSIKCEQNLGHDTMYWYKQDSKKFLKIMFSYNNKELIINETVPNRFSPKSPDKAHLNLHINSLELGDSAVYFCASSQDGASGELFFGEGSRLTVL.

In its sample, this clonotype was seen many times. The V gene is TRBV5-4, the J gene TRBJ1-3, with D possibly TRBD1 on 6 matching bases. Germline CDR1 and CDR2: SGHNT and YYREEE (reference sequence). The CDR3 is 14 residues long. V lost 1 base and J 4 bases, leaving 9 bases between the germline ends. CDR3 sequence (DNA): TGTGCCAGCAGCTTGCAGGGGCGCGGAAACACCATATATTTT. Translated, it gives CASSLQGRGNTIYF.

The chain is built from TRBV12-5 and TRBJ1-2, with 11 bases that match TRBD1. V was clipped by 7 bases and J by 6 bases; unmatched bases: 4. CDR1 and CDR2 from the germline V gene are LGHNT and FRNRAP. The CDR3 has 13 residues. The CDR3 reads CASVRDRGNGYTF. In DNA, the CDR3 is TGTGCTAGTGTCCGGGACAGGGGGAATGGCTACACCTTC. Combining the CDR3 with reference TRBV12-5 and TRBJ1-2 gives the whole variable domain DARVTQTPRHKVTEMGQEVTMRCQPILGHNTVFWYRQTMMQGLELLAYFRNRAPLDDSGMPKDRFSAEMPDATLATLKIQPSEPRDSAVYFCASVRDRGNGYTFGSGTRLTVV.

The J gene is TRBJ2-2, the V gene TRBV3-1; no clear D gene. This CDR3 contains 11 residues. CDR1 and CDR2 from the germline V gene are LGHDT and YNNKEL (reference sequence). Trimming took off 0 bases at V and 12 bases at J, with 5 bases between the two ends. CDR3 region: CASSQDNQLFF. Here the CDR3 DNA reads TGTGCCAGCAGCCAAGATAACCAGCTGTTTTTT.

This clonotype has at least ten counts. CDR3 protein: CASSLGVTGPSGANVLTF. The CDR3 DNA reads TGTGCCAGCAGCTTAGGGGTGACAGGTCCCTCTGGGGCCAACGTCCTGACTTTC. The chain recombines TRBV7-2 with TRBJ2-6; possibly TRBD1 for D (6 bases). Between the trimmed V and J ends, which lost 1 base and 0 bases, there was a span of 13 bases. CDR3 length: 18 amino acids. The germline V gene has CDR1 SGHTA and CDR2 FQGNSA.

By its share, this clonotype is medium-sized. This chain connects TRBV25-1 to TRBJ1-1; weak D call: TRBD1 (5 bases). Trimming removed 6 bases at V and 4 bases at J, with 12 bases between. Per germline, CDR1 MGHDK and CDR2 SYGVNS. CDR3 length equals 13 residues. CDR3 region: CASRTRGITEAFF. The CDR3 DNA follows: TGTGCCAGCAGGACTAGGGGTATCACTGAAGCTTTCTTT.

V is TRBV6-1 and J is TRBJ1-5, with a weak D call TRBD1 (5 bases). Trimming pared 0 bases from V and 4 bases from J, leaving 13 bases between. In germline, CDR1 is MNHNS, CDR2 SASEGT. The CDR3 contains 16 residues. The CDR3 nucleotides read TGTGCCAGCAGTGAAGCGTTGGGGACCCCGAATCAGCCCCAGCATTTT. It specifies CASSEALGTPNQPQHF.

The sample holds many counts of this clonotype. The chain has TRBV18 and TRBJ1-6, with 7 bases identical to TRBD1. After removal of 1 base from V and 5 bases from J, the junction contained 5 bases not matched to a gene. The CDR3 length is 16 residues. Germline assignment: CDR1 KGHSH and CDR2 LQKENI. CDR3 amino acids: CASSPQGASNNSPLHF. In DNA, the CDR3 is TGTGCCAGCTCACCACAGGGGGCTTCTAATAATTCACCCCTCCACTTT.

CDR3 sequence: CASSHPWTGGTEAFF. DNA for the CDR3: TGTGCCAGCAGCCACCCTTGGACAGGGGGCACTGAAGCTTTCTTT. The chain links TRBV4-2 to TRBJ1-1; 10 nucleotides match TRBD1. The V gene end was trimmed by 3 bases and the J gene end by 4 bases; junction bases not matched to a gene: 5. The germline CDR1 and CDR2 sequences are LGHNA and YNFKEQ. The CDR3 runs to 15 residues.